A selection of T cell receptor beta chains follows, all from one sample in a study of blood T cell repertoires in COVID-19. TCRdb keeps only in-frame clones here, not all; method: immunoSEQ multiplex PCR. The data contain 290,000 or so clones, around nine tenths of them seen just once; the ten biggest clones take up 2.6%. The sequencing sample was made of PBMCs or T cells enriched from blood (not recorded which). The receptor source for this set is a woman younger than 30 who had recovered from COVID-19. The CDR3 runs from the conserved cysteine through the conserved F or W. Fields, in order: V gene, J gene, CDR3 protein.

TRBV6-1,TRBJ1-2,CASSETGYGYTF
TRBV10-3,TRBJ1-5,CAIAGQSNQPQHF
TRBV9,TRBJ1-2,CASSVVAGNYGYTF
TRBV10-1,TRBJ2-3,CASSVQTDSTDTQYF
TRBV7-6,TRBJ1-1,CASSQQGAMNTEAFF
TRBV4-3,TRBJ2-3,CASSQEHRQGTDTQYF
TRBV18,TRBJ1-1,CASSRGQTEAFF
TRBV15,TRBJ2-1,CATSRLAGYNEQFF
TRBV28,TRBJ2-1,CASSLRDSRFNPFDEQFF
TRBV3-1/TRBV3-2,TRBJ2-7,CASSQDGGRSTKQYF
TRBV3-1/TRBV3-2,TRBJ2-5,CASSPTSGRPTWETQYF
TRBV15,TRBJ2-1,CATSLGLAGLRANNEQFF
TRBV5-5,TRBJ2-2,CASSLALSTANTGELFF
TRBV5-1,TRBJ2-1,CASSLWQYNEQFF
TRBV4-3,TRBJ1-1,CASSQTFQLRAFF
TRBV30,TRBJ2-1,CAWSDRTANRNNEQFF
TRBV7-5,TRBJ1-5,CVRTGQSRLSNQPQHF
TRBV27,TRBJ2-7,CASSSPAGKSPYEQYF
TRBV28,TRBJ1-4,CASSLPGQGLWTNEKLFF
TRBV27,TRBJ1-6,CASSRDRGRVSNSPLHF
TRBV30,TRBJ2-3,CAWTSGNSDTQYF
TRBV9,TRBJ2-2,CASSPRLAGESRGTGELFF
TRBV6-5,TRBJ2-7,CASSYSNTHYEQYF
TRBV28,TRBJ1-1,CASSLTLTGYTEAFF
TRBV7-2,TRBJ1-6,CASSPVLSSPLHF
TRBV19,TRBJ1-5,CASSNRQGISNQPQHF
TRBV27,TRBJ1-5,CASSLGGTGFNQPQHF
TRBV4-1,TRBJ1-5,CASSQDRRARNQPQHF
TRBV5-1,TRBJ2-7,CASSLDGTAYEQYF
TRBV10-3,TRBJ1-2,CAIRGQGEDGYTF
TRBV3-1/TRBV3-2,TRBJ1-2,CASSQAGTIVPYGYTF